This T cell receptor (beta chain) was captured by sequencing in a study of blood T cell repertoires in COVID-19. For the study at large: The study drew acute and convalescent COVID-19 samples from the United States, Italy and Spain. In each case, the material was cDNA or gDNA derived from T cells, B-cell-depleted T cells, or PBMCs.

Clones were read by immunoSEQ multiplex PCR, and TCRdb kept only the in-frame ones, dropping some. Here the sample spans some 150,000 clones, 65% to 90% being singletons. J was trimmed by 6 bases and V by 3 bases; bases with no gene match: 5. In germline, CDR1 is MGHRA, CDR2 YSYEKL. The CDR3 runs 15 residues. The age range of participants was about 18 to 100 years, with residence in about two dozen US areas. Cohort 3 donors counted as recovered after two negative PCRs, clearance, or resolved symptoms. The sample comprised PBMCs or T cells enriched from blood (not recorded which). This TCR derives from a man aged 50-59 years who had recovered from COVID-19. The V call is TRBV4-1, the J call TRBJ2-1, with 10 bases that match TRBD1. Here the CDR3 reads CASSQPDRGFNEQFF. DNA for the CDR3: TGCGCCAGCAGCCAGCCGGACAGGGGGTTCAATGAGCAGTTCTTC.